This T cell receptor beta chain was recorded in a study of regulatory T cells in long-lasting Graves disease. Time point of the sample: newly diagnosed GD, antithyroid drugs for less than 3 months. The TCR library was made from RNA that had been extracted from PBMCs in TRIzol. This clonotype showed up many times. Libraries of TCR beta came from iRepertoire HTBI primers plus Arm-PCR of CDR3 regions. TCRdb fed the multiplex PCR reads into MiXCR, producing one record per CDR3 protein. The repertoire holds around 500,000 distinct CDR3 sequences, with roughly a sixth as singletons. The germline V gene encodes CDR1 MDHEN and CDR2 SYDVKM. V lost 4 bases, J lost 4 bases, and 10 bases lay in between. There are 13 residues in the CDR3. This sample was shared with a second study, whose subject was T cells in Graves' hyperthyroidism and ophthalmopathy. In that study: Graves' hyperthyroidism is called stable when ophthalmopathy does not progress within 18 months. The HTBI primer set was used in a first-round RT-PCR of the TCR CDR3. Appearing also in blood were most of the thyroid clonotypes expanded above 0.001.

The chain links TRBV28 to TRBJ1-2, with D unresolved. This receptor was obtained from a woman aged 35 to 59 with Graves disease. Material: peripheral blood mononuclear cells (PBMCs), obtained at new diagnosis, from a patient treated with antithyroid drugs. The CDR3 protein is CASSSIRSYGYTF. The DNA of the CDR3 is TGTGCCAGCAGTTCAATCAGGAGCTATGGCTACACCTTC.